Given below is one TCR beta chain in context. Methods used by the authors: Estimation of nucleated cell counts relied on the amplification of reference gene primers. The protocol was immunoSEQ multiplex PCR, while the TCRdb copy is restricted to in-frame clones and leaves out a portion. That table furnishes V, J and clone size, whereas the DNA furnished D and trimming. Here the sample spans 130,000 or so clones, 75% to 85% being singletons. The data were obtained in a study of blood T cell repertoires in COVID-19. Study-level information: Sites across the United States, Italy and Spain contributed samples from acute and convalescent COVID-19. T cells, B-cell-depleted T cells, or PBMCs supplied cDNA or gDNA.

The source of this sequence is a man aged 80 or over with acute or convalescent COVID-19. Input material: peripheral blood.

CDR3 in DNA: TGTGCCAGCAGCCAAGGCGCCTTAGCGGGGGCCCTGGGGGAGACCCAGTACTTC. Translation: CASSQGALAGALGETQYF. The rearrangement joins TRBV3-1 (or the pseudogene TRBV3-2) to TRBJ2-5; 9 bases line up with TRBD2. The CDR3 extends over 18 amino acids. V was pared by 1 base and J by 5 bases, with 14 bases of the junction left unmatched. Germline-derived CDR1 and CDR2 are LGHDT and YNNKEL (reference sequence).